This T cell receptor beta chain was sequenced during a study of Graves' ophthalmopathy and Graves' hyperthyroidism. Study details: Cases classed as stable hyperthyroidism had no ophthalmopathy within 18 months of follow-up.

The study, taken as a whole, reports: Among expanded thyroid clonotypes above 0.001 frequency, most also occurred in blood. For predicting ophthalmopathy progression, the model had nearly 71% sensitivity and nearly 75% specificity.

This clonotype was seen only a few times. What it binds is not known. This may be a read error, as it is one base from a much larger clone. Germline CDR1 is SEHNR and CDR2 is FQNEAQ (reference sequence). V was pared by 6 bases and J by 9 bases, with 7 bases of the junction left unmatched. CDR3 length: 12 residues. Amplification from RNA transcripts yielded the TCR beta CDR3 regions. RT-PCR in the first round used HTBI primers; a second-round multiplex PCR followed. From the multiplex PCR reads, TCRdb called clonotypes with MiXCR, one entry per CDR3 protein. Here the sample spans roughly 1.1 million distinct CDR3 sequences, roughly 35% being singletons. Patients newly diagnosed with hyperthyroidism, under 2 months' duration, were aged 18 to 65, the study reports.

Specimen: peripheral blood or thyroid tissue (not recorded which). The clonotype was recovered from an adult man with Graves' hyperthyroidism. The chain is built from TRBV7-9 and TRBJ2-5; 7 bases agree with TRBD1. CDR3 sequence reads: CASSNRGEAQYF. The CDR3 region has the DNA TGTGCCAGCAGTAACAGGGGTGAGGCCCAGTACTTC. The full variable domain, in which reference TRBV7-9 and TRBJ2-5 provide the parts outside the CDR3, is DTGVSQNPRHKITKRGQNVTFRCDPISEHNRLYWYRQTLGQGPEFLTYFQNEAQLEKSRLLSDRFSAERPKGSFSTLEIQRTEQGDSAMYLCASSNRGEAQYFGPGTRLLVL.